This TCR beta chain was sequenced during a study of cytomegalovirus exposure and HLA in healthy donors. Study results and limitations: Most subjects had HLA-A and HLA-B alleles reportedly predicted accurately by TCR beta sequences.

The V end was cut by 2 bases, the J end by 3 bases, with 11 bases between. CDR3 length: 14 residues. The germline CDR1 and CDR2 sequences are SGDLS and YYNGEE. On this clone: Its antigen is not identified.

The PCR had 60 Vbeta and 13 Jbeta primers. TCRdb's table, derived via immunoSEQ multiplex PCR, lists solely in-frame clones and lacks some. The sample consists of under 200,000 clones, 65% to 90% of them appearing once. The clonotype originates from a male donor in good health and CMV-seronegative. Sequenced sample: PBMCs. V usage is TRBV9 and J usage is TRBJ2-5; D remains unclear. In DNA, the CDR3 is TGTGCCAGCAGCGTCACCGTCGGTAAAGAGACCCAGTACTTC. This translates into CASSVTVGKETQYF.